Listed below are T cell receptor beta chains from one sample, sequenced in a study of OX40 agonist ivuxolimab in advanced cancers. Here immunoSEQ multiplex PCR was the method, and the copy in TCRdb shows in-frame clones only, minus some. In the table there are tens of thousands of clones, more than 75% of which are singletons. The sequencing here drew on CD4+ or CD8+ T cells sorted from blood, taken in a trial of the OX40 agonist ivuxolimab. The source of these receptors is an adult with an advanced solid tumor such as melanoma, head and neck, liver or kidney cancer. The CDR3 runs from the conserved cysteine through the conserved F or W. The D gene is left open where the match is weak. Some rows have no size entry. The others give once, few or many, or a class for an expanded clone.

>NA|TRBJ2-1|TRBV29-1|TRBD2
TGCAGCGTTAAAAGCCCAGCGGGGGGAACGGGCAATGAGCAGTTCTTC
CSVKSPAGGTGNEQFF
>NA|TRBJ2-3|TRBV4-2|TRBD2
TGTGCCAGCAGCCAAGTGTCTGGGACTAGCGGGGGCCTTAGCACAGATACGCAGTATTTT
CASSQVSGTSGGLSTDTQYF
>NA|TRBJ2-1|TRBV4-1|NA
TGCGCCAGCAGCCAAAACGTGGTTGGTTCCTACAATGAGCAGTTCTTC
CASSQNVVGSYNEQFF
>NA|TRBJ1-2|TRBV28|TRBD1
TGTGCCAGCCTGAGGGGACAGGGGTATGGCTACACCTTC
CASLRGQGYGYTF
>NA|TRBJ1-2|TRBV5-1|NA
TGCGCCAGCAGCTTGGAGCTCAATGGCTACACCTTC
CASSLELNGYTF
>NA|TRBJ1-2|TRBV6-6|NA
TGTGCCAGCAGTTATGAACAGCCCAACTATGGCTACACCTTC
CASSYEQPNYGYTF
>few|TRBJ2-3|TRBV6-5|TRBD1
TGTGCCAGCAGTTACTCCGGGACAGACACAGATACGCAGTATTTT
CASSYSGTDTDTQYF
>NA|TRBJ2-5|TRBV28|TRBD2
TGTGCCAGCAACACCGGGGGGGCCAACCAAGAGACCCAGTACTTC
CASNTGGANQETQYF
>once|TRBJ2-1|TRBV4-1|TRBD2
TGCGCCAGCAGCCAAGTAGCGGGGGGTTCCTACAATGAGCAGTTCTTC
CASSQVAGGSYNEQFF
>NA|TRBJ1-1|TRBV5-1|NA
TGCGCCAGCAGCTTAGAGGGGCTGAACACTGAAGCTTTCTTT
CASSLEGLNTEAFF
>NA|TRBJ1-2|TRBV5-1|TRBD1
TGCGCCAGCAGCTCCATTCGGACAGGGAATGGCTACACCTTC
CASSSIRTGNGYTF
>NA|TRBJ2-3|TRBV27|TRBD1
TGTGCCAGCAGCCTCCGAAACAGGGGGTTGCAGTATTTT
CASSLRNRGLQYF
>few|TRBJ2-1|TRBV19|NA
TGTGCCAGTAGTATAATTACCGGGTGGGGGTACAATGAGCAGTTCTTC
CASSIITGWGYNEQFF
>NA|TRBJ2-1|TRBV19|TRBD1
TGTGCCAGTAGCAGAGACAGGGGTGCGGGCAATGAGCAGTTCTTC
CASSRDRGAGNEQFF
>NA|TRBJ1-4|TRBV18|NA
TGTGCCAGCTCACCACGGCCCCAGGCCCCGTTTAATGAAAAACTGTTTTTT
CASSPRPQAPFNEKLFF
>NA|TRBJ1-3|TRBV6-5|NA
TGTGCCAGCAGTTACTCGAGGACCGTCTCTGGAAACACCATATATTTT
CASSYSRTVSGNTIYF
>NA|TRBJ1-2|TRBV27|TRBD1
TGTGCCAGCAGTTCCTATTTACCCGACAGGGGCAGGGGCTACACCTTC
CASSSYLPDRGRGYTF
>NA|TRBJ2-1|TRBV7-9|TRBD2
TGTGCCAGCAGCTTATTAGCGGGGGACGGTGAGCAGTTCTTC
CASSLLAGDGEQFF
>NA|TRBJ1-5|TRBV2|NA
TGTGCCAGCAGTGAAAACCTAGGCAATCAGCCCCAGCATTTT
CASSENLGNQPQHF
>NA|TRBJ2-7|TRBV2|NA
TGTGCCAGCAAAGTGGTAGGGCTAGCGTCCTACGAGCAGTACTTC
CASKVVGLASYEQYF
>NA|TRBJ2-1|TRBV5-1|NA
TGCGCCAGCAGCTTGTTCTCTCTCAATGAGCAGTTCTTC
CASSLFSLNEQFF
>once|TRBJ1-2|TRBV19|NA
TGTGCCAGTAGTATCTGGGGGAGTAACTATGGCTACACCTTC
CASSIWGSNYGYTF
>NA|TRBJ2-4|TRBV27|TRBD2
TGTGCCAGCAGTTTCGTCGGACTAGCGGGGGGGCTGGGAAACATTCAGTACTTC
CASSFVGLAGGLGNIQYF
>NA|TRBJ1-2|TRBV28|TRBD1
TGTGCCAGCAGTCCGAACAGGGGTGGTGGCTACACCTTC
CASSPNRGGGYTF
>NA|TRBJ1-1|TRBV6-5|NA
TGTGCCAGCAAGACGGGAGGCTCCGAGAACACTGAAGCTTTCTTT
CASKTGGSENTEAFF
>once|TRBJ2-6|TRBV7-2|TRBD2
TGTGCCAGCAGCTCTAGAGGGACGGAGCGGGGCCTGCGAGCCAACGTCCTGACTTTC
CASSSRGTERGLRANVLTF
>NA|TRBJ2-3|TRBV6-6|TRBD2
TGTGCCAGCAGGACTAGCGGGGTCACAGATACGCAGTATTTT
CASRTSGVTDTQYF
>NA|TRBJ2-7|TRBV27|NA
TGTGCCAGCAGTTTGAGGTCAGGCTCTCACTACGAGCAGTACTTC
CASSLRSGSHYEQYF
>NA|TRBJ1-5|TRBV7-9|NA
TGTGCCAGCAGCTTAGGGTTGACCGGTCAGCCCCAGCATTTT
CASSLGLTGQPQHF
>few|TRBJ1-2|TRBV19|NA
TGTGCCAGTAGTATAGACAGGGGTTATGGCTACACCTTC
CASSIDRGYGYTF
>NA|TRBJ1-2|TRBV7-2|NA
TGTGCCAGCACCCAACCCTTGGTTGGCTACACCTTC
CASTQPLVGYTF
>NA|TRBJ1-6|TRBV6-5|NA
TGTGCCAGCAGTCACGGACAGACCTATAATTCACCCCTCCACTTT
CASSHGQTYNSPLHF
>NA|TRBJ1-5|TRBV18|TRBD1
TGTGCCAGCTCACCACTGGACAGGGTGCAGCCCCAGCATTTT
CASSPLDRVQPQHF
>once|TRBJ1-1|TRBV5-1|NA
TGCGCCAGCAGCCGGGCATCCGGACACGGGGTCCCTGAAGCTTTCTTT
CASSRASGHGVPEAFF
>NA|TRBJ1-1|TRBV5-4|NA
TGTGCCAGCAGCCTCGACCGGGACCCTTATCCCACGAACACTGAAGCTTTCTTT
CASSLDRDPYPTNTEAFF
>few|TRBJ1-2|TRBV11-2|NA
TGTGCCAGCAGCTTAGACAGGGAAGGCTACACCTTC
CASSLDREGYTF
>NA|TRBJ2-2|TRBV10-2|NA
TGCGCCAGCAGGGGAGACCGGTCCGGGGAGCTGTTTTTT
CASRGDRSGELFF
>few|TRBJ2-1|TRBV19|NA
TGTGCCAGTAGTATACGAGGACCCAATGAGCAGTTCTTC
CASSIRGPNEQFF
>NA|TRBJ2-3|TRBV19|TRBD2
TGTGCCAGTAGTATAGTTCAGGGAGGGGATACGCAGTATTTT
CASSIVQGGDTQYF
>once|TRBJ1-1|TRBV2|TRBD1
TGTGCCAGCACCGCACAGGGGGTCTCTGAAGCTTTCTTT
CASTAQGVSEAFF
>NA|TRBJ2-1|TRBV19|NA
TGTGCCAGTAGTATTGGGGCAGTAGGTTACAATGAGCAGTTCTTC
CASSIGAVGYNEQFF
>NA|TRBJ1-1|TRBV2|NA
TGTGCCAGCAGTGCTGGGAGGTACGGTGAAGCTTTCTTT
CASSAGRYGEAFF